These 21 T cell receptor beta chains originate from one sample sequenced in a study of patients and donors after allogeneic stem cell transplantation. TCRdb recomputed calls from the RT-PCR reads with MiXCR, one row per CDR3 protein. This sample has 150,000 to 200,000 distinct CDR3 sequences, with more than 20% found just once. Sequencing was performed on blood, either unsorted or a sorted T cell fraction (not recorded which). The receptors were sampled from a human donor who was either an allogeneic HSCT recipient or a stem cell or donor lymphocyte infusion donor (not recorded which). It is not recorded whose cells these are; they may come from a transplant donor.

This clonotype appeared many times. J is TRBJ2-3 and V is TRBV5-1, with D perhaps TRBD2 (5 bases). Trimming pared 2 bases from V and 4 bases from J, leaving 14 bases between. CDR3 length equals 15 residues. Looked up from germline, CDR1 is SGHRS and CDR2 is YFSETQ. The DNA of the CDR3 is TGCGCCAGCAGCTTTAACGTGGGAGTGGCAGATACGCAGTATTTT. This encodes CASSFNVGVADTQYF. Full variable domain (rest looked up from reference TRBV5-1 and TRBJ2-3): KAGVTQTPRYLIKTRGQQVTLSCSPISGHRSVSWYQQTPGQGLQFLFEYFSETQRNKGNFPGRFSGRQFSNSRSEMNVSTLELGDSALYLCASSFNVGVADTQYFGPGTRLTVL.

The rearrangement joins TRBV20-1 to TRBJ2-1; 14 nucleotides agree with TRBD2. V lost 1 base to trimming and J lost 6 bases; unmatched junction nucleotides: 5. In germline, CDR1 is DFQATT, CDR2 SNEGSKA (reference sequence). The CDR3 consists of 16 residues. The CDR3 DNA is TGCAGTGCTAGAGGCGGACTAGCGGGGGGTTTCAATGAGCAGTTCTTC. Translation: CSARGGLAGGFNEQFF.

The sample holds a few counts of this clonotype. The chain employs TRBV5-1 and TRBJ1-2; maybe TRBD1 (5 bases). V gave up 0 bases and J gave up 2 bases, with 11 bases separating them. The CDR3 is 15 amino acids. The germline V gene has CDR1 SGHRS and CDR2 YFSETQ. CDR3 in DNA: TGCGCCAGCAGCTTGGAAGGGGCGGGGAACTATGGCTACACCTTC. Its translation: CASSLEGAGNYGYTF. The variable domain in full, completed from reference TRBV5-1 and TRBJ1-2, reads KAGVTQTPRYLIKTRGQQVTLSCSPISGHRSVSWYQQTPGQGLQFLFEYFSETQRNKGNFPGRFSGRQFSNSRSEMNVSTLELGDSALYLCASSLEGAGNYGYTFGSGTRLTVV.

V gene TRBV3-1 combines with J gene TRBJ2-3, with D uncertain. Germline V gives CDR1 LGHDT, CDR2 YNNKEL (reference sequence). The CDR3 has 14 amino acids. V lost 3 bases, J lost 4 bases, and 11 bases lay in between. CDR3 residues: CASSHTGIPDTQYF. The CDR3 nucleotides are TGTGCCAGCAGCCACACGGGCATACCAGATACGCAGTATTTT.

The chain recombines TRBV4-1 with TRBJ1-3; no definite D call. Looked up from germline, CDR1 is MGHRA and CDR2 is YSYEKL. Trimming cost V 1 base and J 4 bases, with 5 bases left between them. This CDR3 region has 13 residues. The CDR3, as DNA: TGCGCCAGCAGCCAAGTGGCCGGAAACACCATATATTTT. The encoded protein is CASSQVAGNTIYF.

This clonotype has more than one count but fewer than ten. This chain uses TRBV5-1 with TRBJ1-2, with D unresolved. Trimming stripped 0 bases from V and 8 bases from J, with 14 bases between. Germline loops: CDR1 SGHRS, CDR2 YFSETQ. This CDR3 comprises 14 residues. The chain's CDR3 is CASSLAGDLRGYTF. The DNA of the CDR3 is TGCGCCAGCAGCTTGGCCGGGGATTTGAGGGGCTACACCTTC.

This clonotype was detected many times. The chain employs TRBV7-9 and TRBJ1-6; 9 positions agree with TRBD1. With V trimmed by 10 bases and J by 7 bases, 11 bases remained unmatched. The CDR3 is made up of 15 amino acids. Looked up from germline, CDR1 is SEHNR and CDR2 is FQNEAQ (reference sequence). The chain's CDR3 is CAITDRGFKNSPLHF. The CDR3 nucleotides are TGTGCCATTACGGACAGGGGATTTAAAAATTCACCCCTCCACTTT.

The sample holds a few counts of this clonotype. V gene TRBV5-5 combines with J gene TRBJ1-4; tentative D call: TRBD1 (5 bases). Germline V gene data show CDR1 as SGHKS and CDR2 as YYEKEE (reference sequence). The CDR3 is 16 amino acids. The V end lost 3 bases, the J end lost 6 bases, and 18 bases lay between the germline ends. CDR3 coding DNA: TGTGCCAGCAGCTGGACCCCGCGGGACCAGCATGAAAAACTGTTTTTT. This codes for CASSWTPRDQHEKLFF.

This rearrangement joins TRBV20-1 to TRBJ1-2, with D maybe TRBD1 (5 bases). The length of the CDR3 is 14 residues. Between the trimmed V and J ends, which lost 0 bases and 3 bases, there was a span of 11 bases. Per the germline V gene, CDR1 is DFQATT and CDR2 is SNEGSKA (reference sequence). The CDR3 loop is CSARDSPTDYGYTF. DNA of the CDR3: TGCAGTGCTAGAGATAGCCCGACAGACTATGGCTACACCTTC.

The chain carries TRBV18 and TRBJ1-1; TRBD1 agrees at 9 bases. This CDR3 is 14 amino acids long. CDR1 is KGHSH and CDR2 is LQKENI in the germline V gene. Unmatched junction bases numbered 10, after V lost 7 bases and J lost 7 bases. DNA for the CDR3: TGTGCCAGCTTGAACAGGGGGCACGGACTTGAAGCTTTCTTT. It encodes CASLNRGHGLEAFF.

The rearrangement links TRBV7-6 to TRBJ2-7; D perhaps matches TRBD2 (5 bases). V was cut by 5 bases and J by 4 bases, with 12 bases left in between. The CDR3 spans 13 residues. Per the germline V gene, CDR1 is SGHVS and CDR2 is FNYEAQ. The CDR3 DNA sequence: TGTGCCAGCAGCCAGACCCGGGGTTACGAGCAGTACTTC. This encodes CASSQTRGYEQYF.

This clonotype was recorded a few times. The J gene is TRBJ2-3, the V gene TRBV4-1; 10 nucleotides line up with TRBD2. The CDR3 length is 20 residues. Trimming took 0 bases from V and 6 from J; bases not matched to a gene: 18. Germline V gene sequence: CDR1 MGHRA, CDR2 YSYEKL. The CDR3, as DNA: TGCGCCAGCAGCCAAGAGTCGCTCCCAGGGACTAGCGCTCTTATCGATACGCAGTATTTT. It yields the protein CASSQESLPGTSALIDTQYF.

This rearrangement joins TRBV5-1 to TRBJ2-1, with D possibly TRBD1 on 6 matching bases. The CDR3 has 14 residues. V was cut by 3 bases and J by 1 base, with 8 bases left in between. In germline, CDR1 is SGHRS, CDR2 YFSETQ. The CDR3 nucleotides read TGCGCCAGCAGCTCCGACAGGTCCTACAATGAGCAGTTCTTC. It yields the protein CASSSDRSYNEQFF.

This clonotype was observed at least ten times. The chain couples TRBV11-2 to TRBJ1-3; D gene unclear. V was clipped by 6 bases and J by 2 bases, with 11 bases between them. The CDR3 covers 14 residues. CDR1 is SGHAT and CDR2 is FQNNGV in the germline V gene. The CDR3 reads CASRLAATGNTIYF. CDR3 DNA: TGTGCCAGCAGACTAGCCGCGACTGGAAACACCATATATTTT.

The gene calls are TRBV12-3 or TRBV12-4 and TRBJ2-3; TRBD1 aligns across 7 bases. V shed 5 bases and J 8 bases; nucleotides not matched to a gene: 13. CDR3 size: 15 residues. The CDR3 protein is CASSPSGTVQVTQYF. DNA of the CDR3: TGTGCCAGCAGTCCCTCGGGGACAGTCCAGGTTACGCAGTATTTT.

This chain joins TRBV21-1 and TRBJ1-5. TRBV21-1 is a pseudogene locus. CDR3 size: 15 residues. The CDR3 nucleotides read TGTGCCAGCAGCAAAGAACGAGCTTCCAATCAGCCCCAGCATTTT. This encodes CASSKERASNQPQHF.

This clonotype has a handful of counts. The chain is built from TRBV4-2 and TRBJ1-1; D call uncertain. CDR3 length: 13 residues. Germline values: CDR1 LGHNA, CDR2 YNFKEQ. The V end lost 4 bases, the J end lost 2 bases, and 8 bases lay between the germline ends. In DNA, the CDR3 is TGTGCCAGCAGCCCTGTGGTAAACACTGAAGCTTTCTTT. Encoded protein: CASSPVVNTEAFF.

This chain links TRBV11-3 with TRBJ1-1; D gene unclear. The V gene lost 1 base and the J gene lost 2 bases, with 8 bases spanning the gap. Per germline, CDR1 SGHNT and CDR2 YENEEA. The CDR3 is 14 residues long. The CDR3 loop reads CASSLGRANTEAFF. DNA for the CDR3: TGTGCCAGCAGCTTAGGCAGAGCCAACACTGAAGCTTTCTTT.

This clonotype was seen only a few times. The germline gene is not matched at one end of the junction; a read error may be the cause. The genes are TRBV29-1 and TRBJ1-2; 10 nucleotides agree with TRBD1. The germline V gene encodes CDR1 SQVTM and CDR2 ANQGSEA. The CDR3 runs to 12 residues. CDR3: CSVEGQGEGYTF. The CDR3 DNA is TGCAGCGTCGAAGGACAGGGGGAGGGCTACACCTTC.

CDR3 sequence (DNA): TGCAGTGCCCCGCGGTCGTCATCCTACAATGAGCAGTTCTTC. Protein product: CSAPRSSSYNEQFF. V is TRBV20-1 and J is TRBJ2-1; no definite D call. CDR3 length: 14 amino acids. The ends were cut back, 6 bases at V and 1 base at J, with 13 bases in the middle. CDR1 DFQATT and CDR2 SNEGSKA come from the germline V gene (reference sequence).

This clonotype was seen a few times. The DNA for the CDR3 is TGTGCCAGCAGCGTCGGACCAGGGCGCGACTTTTCCTATGGCTACACCTTC. It translates to CASSVGPGRDFSYGYTF. The chain uses TRBV9 and TRBJ1-2; perhaps TRBD1 as D (5 bases). Trimming removed 2 bases at V and 4 bases at J, with 21 bases between. The length of the CDR3 is 17 residues. Germline-derived CDR1 and CDR2 are SGDLS and YYNGEE.